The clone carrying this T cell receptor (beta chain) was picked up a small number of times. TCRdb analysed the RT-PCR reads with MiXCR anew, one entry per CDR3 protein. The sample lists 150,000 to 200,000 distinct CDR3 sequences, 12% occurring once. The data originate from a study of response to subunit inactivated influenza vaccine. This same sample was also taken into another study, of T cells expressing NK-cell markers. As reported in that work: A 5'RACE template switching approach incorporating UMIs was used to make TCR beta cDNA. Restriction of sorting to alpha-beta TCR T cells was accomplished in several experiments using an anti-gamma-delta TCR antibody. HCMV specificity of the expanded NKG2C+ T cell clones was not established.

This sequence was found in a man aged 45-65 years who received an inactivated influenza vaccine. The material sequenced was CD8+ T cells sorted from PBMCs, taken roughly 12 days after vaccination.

CDR3 loop: CASSAQGAGEKLFF. CDR3 DNA sequence: TGTGCCAGCAGCGCCCAGGGCGCCGGGGAAAAACTGTTTTTT. The V gene is TRBV9, the J gene TRBJ1-4; D is perhaps TRBD1 (5 bases). The V gene lost 3 bases and the J gene lost 8 bases, with 14 bases spanning the gap. Germline CDR1 is SGDLS and CDR2 is YYNGEE. CDR3 length: 14 amino acids.